This T cell receptor (beta chain) appears in the sequencing data of a study of cytomegalovirus exposure and HLA in healthy donors. The data were produced by immunoSEQ multiplex PCR, yet TCRdb's version contains in-frame clones alone and is incomplete. Of about 130,000 clones in the sample, about 80% are singletons; the top ten hold just under 30%. To note about this clone: Its antigen is undetermined.

The germline V gene has CDR1 LNHNV and CDR2 YYDKDF (reference sequence). The V and J ends lost 4 bases and 5 bases respectively, with 15 bases between them. The CDR3 length is 14 residues. Points from the study as a whole: Most TCR sequences proved rare, with some public TCRs found in many donors. In vitro data verified a few CMV-associated chains as specific for CMV antigens. The classifier, whose performance was assessed in both the original and validation cohorts, reportedly diagnosed cytomegalovirus status with high specificity and sensitivity.

The chain uses TRBV15 and TRBJ2-7; D is possibly TRBD2 (6 bases). The clonotype originates from a man in his thirties or forties in good health and CMV-seropositive. Input material: PBMCs. In nucleotides, the CDR3 is TGTGCCACCAGCAAGGAATTACGCGGGAACGAGCAGTACTTC. It codes for CATSKELRGNEQYF.